This TCR beta chain is from a study of identical twins. Overall study results and limits: Within monozygotic twins, out-of-frame TCR alpha sharing was underestimated by the models. Out-of-frame beta chain sequences displayed weaker excess sharing between twins.

TCRdb reanalysed the 5' RACE reads using MiXCR and keeps one entry per CDR3 protein. Of a few hundred thousand distinct CDR3 sequences in the sample, approximately 8.6% are singletons; the top ten hold less than 4%. This clonotype was counted between two and nine times. Its antigen is undetermined. Germline and junction disagree at one end, which may indicate a read error. The CDR3 sequence is 13 residues long. Looked up from germline, CDR1 is ENHRY and CDR2 is SYGVKD. The sample was also linked to a second study, of yellow fever vaccine responses in identical twins.

This chain joins TRBV10-3 and TRBJ2-5; the D is unclear. The TCR comes from a woman younger than 30 in good health. Sample: CD8+ T cells sorted from blood. Written as DNA, the CDR3 is TGTGCCATCAGGCATCTGGACCAAGAGAACCAGTACTTC. Encoded protein: CAIRHLDQENQYF.